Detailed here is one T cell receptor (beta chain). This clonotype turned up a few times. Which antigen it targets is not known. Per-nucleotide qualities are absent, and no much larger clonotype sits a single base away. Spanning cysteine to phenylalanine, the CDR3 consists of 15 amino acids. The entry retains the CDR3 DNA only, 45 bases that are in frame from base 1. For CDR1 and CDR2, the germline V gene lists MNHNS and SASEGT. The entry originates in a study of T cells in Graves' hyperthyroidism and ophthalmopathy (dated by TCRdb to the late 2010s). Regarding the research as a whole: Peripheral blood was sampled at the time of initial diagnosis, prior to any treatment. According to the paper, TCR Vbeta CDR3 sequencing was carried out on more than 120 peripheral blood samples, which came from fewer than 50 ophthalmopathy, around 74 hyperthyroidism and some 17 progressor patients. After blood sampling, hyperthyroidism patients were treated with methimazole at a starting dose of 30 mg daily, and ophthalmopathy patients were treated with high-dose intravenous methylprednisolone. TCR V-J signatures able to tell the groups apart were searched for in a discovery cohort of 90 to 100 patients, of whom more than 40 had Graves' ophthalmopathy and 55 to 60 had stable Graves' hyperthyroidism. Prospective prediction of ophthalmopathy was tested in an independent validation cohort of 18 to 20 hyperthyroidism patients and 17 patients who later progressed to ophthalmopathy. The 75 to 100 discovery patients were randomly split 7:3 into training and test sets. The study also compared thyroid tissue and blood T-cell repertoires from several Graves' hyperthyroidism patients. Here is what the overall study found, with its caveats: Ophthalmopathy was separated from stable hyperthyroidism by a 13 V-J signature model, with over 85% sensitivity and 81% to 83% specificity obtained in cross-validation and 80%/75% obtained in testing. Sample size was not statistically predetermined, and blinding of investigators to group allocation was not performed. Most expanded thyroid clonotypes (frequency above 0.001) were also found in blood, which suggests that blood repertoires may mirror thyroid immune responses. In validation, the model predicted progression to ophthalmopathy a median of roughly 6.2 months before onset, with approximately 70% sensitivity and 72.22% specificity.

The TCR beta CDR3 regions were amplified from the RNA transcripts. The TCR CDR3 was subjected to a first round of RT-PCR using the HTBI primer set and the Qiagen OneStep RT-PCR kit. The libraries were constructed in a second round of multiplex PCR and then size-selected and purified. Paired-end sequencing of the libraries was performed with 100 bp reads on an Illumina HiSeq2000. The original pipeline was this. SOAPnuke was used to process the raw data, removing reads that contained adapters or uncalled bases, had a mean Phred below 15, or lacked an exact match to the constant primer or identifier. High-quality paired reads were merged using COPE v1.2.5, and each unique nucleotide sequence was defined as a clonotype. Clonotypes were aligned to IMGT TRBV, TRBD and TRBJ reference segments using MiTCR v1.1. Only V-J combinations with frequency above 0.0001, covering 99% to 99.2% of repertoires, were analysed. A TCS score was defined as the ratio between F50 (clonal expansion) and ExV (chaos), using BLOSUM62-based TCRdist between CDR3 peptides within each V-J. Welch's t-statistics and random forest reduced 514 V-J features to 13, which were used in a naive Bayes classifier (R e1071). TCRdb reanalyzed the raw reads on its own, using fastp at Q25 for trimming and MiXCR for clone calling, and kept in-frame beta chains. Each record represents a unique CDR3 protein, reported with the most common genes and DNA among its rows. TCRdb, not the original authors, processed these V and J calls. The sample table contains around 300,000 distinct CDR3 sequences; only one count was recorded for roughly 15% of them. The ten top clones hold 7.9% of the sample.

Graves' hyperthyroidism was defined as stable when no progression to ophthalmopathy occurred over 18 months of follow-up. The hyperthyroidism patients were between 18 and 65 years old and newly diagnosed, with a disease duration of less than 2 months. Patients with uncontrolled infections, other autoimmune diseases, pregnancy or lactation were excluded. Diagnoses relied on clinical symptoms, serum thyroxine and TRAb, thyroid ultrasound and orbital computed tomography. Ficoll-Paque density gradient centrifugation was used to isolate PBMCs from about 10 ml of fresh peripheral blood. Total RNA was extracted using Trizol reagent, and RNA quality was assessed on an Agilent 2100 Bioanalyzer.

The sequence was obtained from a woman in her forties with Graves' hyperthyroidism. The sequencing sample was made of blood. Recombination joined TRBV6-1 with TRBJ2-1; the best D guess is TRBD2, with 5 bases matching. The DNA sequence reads TGTGCGAGCTGTCAGGAGGCAGCTACCTACAATGAGCAGTTCTTC. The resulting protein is CASCQEAATYNEQFF.